This T cell receptor (beta chain) was identified in a study of Graves' ophthalmopathy and Graves' hyperthyroidism. For the study at large: Stable hyperthyroidism was defined by absence of ophthalmopathy within 18 months of follow-up.

Study-wide results and limits: The authors also found most expanded thyroid clonotypes above 0.001 frequency in blood.

Participants with hyperthyroidism, aged 18 to 65, were newly diagnosed with under 2 months' duration. Diagnoses were established from clinical symptoms, serum thyroxine, TRAb, thyroid ultrasound and orbital computed tomography. RNA transcripts were the source from which TCR beta CDR3 regions were amplified. HTBI primers served in a first-round RT-PCR, which a second-round multiplex PCR followed. TCRdb re-analysed the multiplex PCR reads in MiXCR, keeping a single row per CDR3 protein. The sample holds over a million distinct CDR3 sequences; roughly two fifths are singletons and the top ten take more than 9.5%. This clonotype has ten or more counts. The antigen remains undetermined. Sequencing input: peripheral blood or thyroid tissue (not recorded which). This TCR was sampled from an adult man with Graves' hyperthyroidism.

CDR3 region: CASSLAAGVETQYF. The DNA of the CDR3 is TGCGCCAGCAGCTTGGCCGCGGGGGTCGAGACCCAGTACTTC. The chain links TRBV5-1 to TRBJ2-5, with 7 nucleotides matching TRBD2. With 0 bases clipped from V and 5 bases from J, the junction kept 4 bases outside the gene matches. The CDR3 covers 14 residues. The germline V gene has CDR1 SGHRS and CDR2 YFSETQ. The full variable domain, rest sourced from reference TRBV5-1 and TRBJ2-5, is KAGVTQTPRYLIKTRGQQVTLSCSPISGHRSVSWYQQTPGQGLQFLFEYFSETQRNKGNFPGRFSGRQFSNSRSEMNVSTLELGDSALYLCASSLAAGVETQYFGPGTRLLVL.